The rows below give T cell receptor beta chains drawn from one sample of a study of technical replicates of blood from four donors. Using immunoSEQ multiplex PCR, the repertoire was profiled, and TCRdb retains in-frame clones only, with some absent. This repertoire shows tens of thousands of clones, 94% found once; its top ten account for about 0.23%. The specimen was T cells isolated from PBMCs. The source of these receptors is a human donor in good health. CDR3s include the opening cysteine and the closing phenylalanine or tryptophan. Each record gives: V gene, CDR3 protein.

>TRBV28
CASSLGWEGLMNEQFF
>TRBV10-3
CAISESGDRGLTEAFF
>TRBV19
CASSVAGGPLHF
>TRBV5-1
CASSRGTGGEKETQYF
>TRBV27
CASFTGVGTIGEQFF
>TRBV19
CASSITAGSPGEQFF
>TRBV7-9
CASSLVGDEKLFF
>TRBV19
CASSTLAGFYNEQFF
>TRBV4-2
CASSQDRGTYEQYF
>TRBV6-5
CASGRQGVNEQFF
>TRBV28
CASNENRGRTEKLFF
>TRBV19
CASNYYIGTGELFF
>TRBV15
CATSRDPTAYEQYF